These 30 T cell receptor beta chains share one sample of origin, sequenced in a study of OX40 agonist ivuxolimab in advanced cancers. This table comes from immunoSEQ multiplex PCR, and its TCRdb copy is limited to in-frame clones, with some not included. The sample consists of 60,000 to 90,000 clones, around 90% of them appearing once. Here the sequenced sample was CD4+ or CD8+ T cells sorted from blood, taken in a trial of the OX40 agonist ivuxolimab. Source of these receptors: an adult with an advanced solid tumor such as melanoma, head and neck, liver or kidney cancer.

V gene TRBV4-1 combines with J gene TRBJ1-1; D is undetermined. Germline loops: CDR1 MGHRA, CDR2 YSYEKL. The length of the CDR3 is 14 residues. The V and J ends lost 6 bases and 2 bases respectively, with 13 bases between them. This CDR3 reads CASRQRQINTEAFF. CDR3 bases: TGCGCCAGCAGGCAAAGGCAGATTAACACTGAAGCTTTCTTT.

A few counts support this clone. The rearrangement uses TRBV29-1 and TRBJ2-7, with a possible D match to TRBD2 (5 bases). Deletions cut 4 bases from V and 3 bases from J, with 19 bases between. Germline loops: CDR1 SQVTM, CDR2 ANQGSEA. There are 15 residues in the CDR3. The CDR3 DNA sequence: TGCAGCGTTGCCCCTGACGGAGGTCTAATCTACGAGCAGTACTTC. Protein sequence: CSVAPDGGLIYEQYF.

CDR3 DNA: TGTGCCAGCAGCTTGTCGCCAGGGTGGACCGGGGAGCTGTTTTTT. Translating gives CASSLSPGWTGELFF. This rearrangement joins TRBV7-3 to TRBJ2-2; D possibly corresponds to TRBD1 (5 bases). From germline, CDR1 is SGHTA and CDR2 FQGTGA. The CDR3 extends over 15 amino acids. Trimming removed 3 bases from V and 5 bases from J, with 13 bases in between.

This sequence joins TRBV18 and TRBJ2-5, with D unresolved. The tail of the sequence fits TRBJ2-7 better, so the J call may be wrong. The CDR3 covers 14 residues. Germline lookup yields CDR1 KGHSH and CDR2 LQKENI. The DNA for the CDR3 is TGTGCCAGCTCACCACCTTCACGGTCCTACGAGCAGTACTTC. Translated: CASSPPSRSYEQYF.

The chain uses TRBV6-5 and TRBJ1-6, with D perhaps matching TRBD1 (5 bases). V was shortened by 6 bases and J by 10 bases, with 13 bases between the two germline ends. Germline V gene lookup returns CDR1 MNHEY and CDR2 SVGAGI. The CDR3 has 13 residues. Here the CDR3 DNA reads TGTGCCAGCAGCCGGGGGTTTTCCTCACCCCTCCACTTT. As protein: CASSRGFSSPLHF.

This clone was picked up one time. V usage is TRBV18 and J usage is TRBJ1-1; D remains unclear. V was shortened by 3 bases and J by 0 bases, with 11 bases between the two germline ends. The CDR3 has 15 amino acids. The V gene's germline CDR1 is KGHSH and CDR2 LQKENI. The CDR3 bases are TGTGCCAGCTCACCGGCAGTCACGTTGAACACTGAAGCTTTCTTT. This encodes CASSPAVTLNTEAFF.

The chain employs TRBV4-2 and TRBJ2-3; D could derive from TRBD1 or TRBD2 (5 bases each). The CDR3 is 16 residues long. V lost 1 base, J lost 6 bases, and 17 bases lay in between. Germline CDR1 reads LGHNA; CDR2 reads YNFKEQ. CDR3 residues: CASSQVQGLTGDTQYF. The CDR3 coding sequence is TGTGCCAGCAGCCAAGTGCAGGGTCTCACGGGGGATACGCAGTATTTT.

This clone was counted a single time. The gene calls are TRBV9 and TRBJ1-4; 7 nucleotides agree with TRBD1. V trimming: 0 bases; J trimming: 4 bases; junction bases outside the gene matches: 6. The CDR3 covers 16 residues. CDR1 is SGDLS, CDR2 YYNGEE, per germline. The CDR3 reads CASSVGPGQSNEKLFF. The CDR3 nucleotides read TGTGCCAGCAGCGTAGGCCCGGGACAGAGTAATGAAAAACTGTTTTTT.

The genes are TRBV18 and TRBJ2-2, with 7 bases identical to TRBD1. The V gene's germline CDR1 is KGHSH and CDR2 LQKENI. The V and J ends lost 0 bases and 6 bases, in that order; junction bases with no gene match: 7. The CDR3 is made up of 16 amino acids. Written as DNA, the CDR3 is TGTGCCAGCTCACCACCGGCGACAGGGCCCTCCGGGGAGCTGTTTTTT. Amino acid sequence: CASSPPATGPSGELFF.

This chain uses TRBV7-2 with TRBJ1-4; TRBD1 agrees at 10 bases. CDR1 is SGHTA and CDR2 is FQGNSA in the germline V gene. This CDR3 region has 14 residues. The junction had 4 bases not matched to a gene; V was cut back by 1 base and J by 11 bases. The CDR3 DNA reads TGTGCCAGCAGCTTAGGGCCGGGACAGGGGAAACTGTTTTTT. It translates to CASSLGPGQGKLFF.

This clone has a single count. The rearrangement links TRBV6-1 to TRBJ1-4, with a possible D match to TRBD1 (5 bases). The CDR3 length is 14 residues. CDR1 is MNHNS and CDR2 is SASEGT in the germline V gene. Trimming removed 8 bases at V and 7 bases at J, with 17 bases between. The CDR3 loop is CASQYIPGGEKLFF. The CDR3 coding sequence is TGTGCCAGCCAATACATCCCTGGGGGTGAAAAACTGTTTTTT.

The chain is built from TRBV6-1 and TRBJ1-5; D ambiguous. Trimming left V 2 bases short and J 0 bases short, with 5 bases between. CDR3 length: 14 residues. CDR1 MNHNS and CDR2 SASEGT come from the germline V gene. This CDR3 is CASSEHRSNQPQHF. The CDR3 DNA reads as TGTGCCAGCAGTGAACATCGTAGCAATCAGCCCCAGCATTTT.

On this clone: This specimen includes other DNA sequences encoding the same CDR3. The CDR3 loop is CSVASPGGNFGEETQYF. CDR3 bases: TGCAGCGTGGCGAGCCCGGGGGGGAATTTTGGGGAAGAGACCCAGTACTTC. The gene calls are TRBV29-1 and TRBJ2-5; TRBD2 agrees at 8 bases. The CDR3 contains 17 residues. The V gene end was trimmed by 6 bases and the J gene end by 3 bases; junction bases not matched to a gene: 18. Germline V CDR1 and CDR2: SQVTM, ANQGSEA.

The CDR3 spells CASSFPGQAYF. In DNA, the CDR3 is TGCGCCAGCAGCTTTCCAGGACAGGCGTATTTT. The chain uses TRBV5-1 and TRBJ2-3; 7 bases map to TRBD1. The junction had 5 bases not matched to a gene; V was cut back by 2 bases and J by 14 bases. The CDR3 runs 11 residues. Germline V gene lookup returns CDR1 SGHRS and CDR2 YFSETQ.

The V call is TRBV2, the J call TRBJ2-2; 8 bases align to TRBD1. The J segment lost 4 bases and the V segment lost 5 bases, leaving 6 bases of the junction unmatched. The CDR3 extends over 15 amino acids. Germline CDR1 SNHLY, CDR2 FYNNEI. In nucleotides, the CDR3 is TGTGCCAGCAGTCTTCAGGGGGCGAGCACCGGGGAGCTGTTTTTT. This gives the protein CASSLQGASTGELFF.

As regards this clone: Compared with germline, one end of the junction differs, possibly owing to a read error. The chain employs TRBV5-3 and TRBJ2-7; possibly TRBD1 for D (6 bases). TRBV5-3 carries the ORF label, with uncertain function. The CDR3 has 12 amino acids. This chain's CDR3 is CASSFSQGTQYF. The CDR3 DNA follows: TGTGCCAGCAGCTTCTCCCAGGGGACGCAGTACTTC.

This chain's CDR3 is CASSPHAGRTEAFF. CDR3 in DNA: TGTGCCAGCAGCCCCCACGCAGGGAGGACTGAAGCTTTCTTT. The chain recombines TRBV9 with TRBJ1-1, with a possible D match to TRBD1 (5 bases). CDR3 length: 14 residues. Per the germline V gene, CDR1 is SGDLS and CDR2 is YYNGEE. With 4 bases removed from V and 5 bases from J, the gap between germline ends came to 15 bases. The full variable domain, rest sourced from reference TRBV9 and TRBJ1-1, is DSGVTQTPKHLITATGQRVTLRCSPRSGDLSVYWYQQSLDQGLQFLIQYYNGEERAKGNILERFSAQQFPDLHSELNLSSLELGDSALYFCASSPHAGRTEAFFGQGTRLTVV.

V gene TRBV6-5 combines with J gene TRBJ2-7, with 8 bases aligning to TRBD1. This CDR3 comprises 13 residues. The J segment lost 7 bases and the V segment lost 5 bases, leaving 7 bases of the junction unmatched. Germline V gene lookup returns CDR1 MNHEY and CDR2 SVGAGI. CDR3 region: CASSPQGAGEQYF. The CDR3 DNA sequence: TGTGCCAGCAGTCCCCAGGGGGCGGGGGAGCAGTACTTC.

The chain employs TRBV9 and TRBJ2-2; weak D call: TRBD1 (6 bases). From germline, CDR1 is SGDLS and CDR2 YYNGEE. This CDR3 comprises 16 residues. V lost 0 bases and J 1 base, leaving 10 bases between the germline ends. The CDR3 protein is CASSVGQVRNTGELFF. The DNA of the CDR3 is TGTGCCAGCAGCGTAGGACAGGTCAGGAACACCGGGGAGCTGTTTTTT.

V gene TRBV5-1 combines with J gene TRBJ1-2, with D possibly matching TRBD1 (6 bases). The V gene's germline CDR1 is SGHRS and CDR2 YFSETQ. This CDR3 comprises 14 residues. V was shortened by 2 bases and J by 4 bases, with 12 bases between the two germline ends. In nucleotides, the CDR3 is TGCGCCAGCAGCTTCCGGGACACTTTCTATGGCTACACCTTC. It encodes CASSFRDTFYGYTF. The full variable domain, rest sourced from reference TRBV5-1 and TRBJ1-2, is KAGVTQTPRYLIKTRGQQVTLSCSPISGHRSVSWYQQTPGQGLQFLFEYFSETQRNKGNFPGRFSGRQFSNSRSEMNVSTLELGDSALYLCASSFRDTFYGYTFGSGTRLTVV.

This clone was found once. The CDR3 reads CASSFAGGYNQPQHF. The CDR3 DNA sequence: TGTGCCAGCAGTTTTGCAGGGGGTTACAATCAGCCCCAGCATTTT. The J gene is TRBJ1-5, the V gene TRBV28; TRBD1 agrees at 7 bases. Unmatched junction bases numbered 5, after V lost 3 bases and J lost 3 bases. Looked up from germline, CDR1 is MDHEN and CDR2 is SYDVKM. This CDR3 is 15 amino acids long.

The V call is TRBV5-4, the J call TRBJ2-3, with 8 bases aligning to TRBD2. This CDR3 spans 17 amino acids. The germline gives CDR1 SGHNT, CDR2 YYREEE (reference sequence). V dropped 0 bases and J dropped 5; count of bases not matched to a gene: 11. The CDR3 loop is CASSLAARGGRQDTQYF. CDR3 bases: TGTGCCAGCAGCTTGGCTGCCCGCGGGGGGCGACAAGATACGCAGTATTTT.

CDR3 region: CASSVGQASTDTQYF. The CDR3 nucleotides read TGCGCCAGCAGTGTGGGACAGGCGAGCACAGATACGCAGTATTTT. The chain is built from TRBV10-1 and TRBJ2-3; 8 nucleotides line up with TRBD1. The germline gives CDR1 WNHNN, CDR2 SYGVQD (reference sequence). The CDR3 is 15 amino acids. The junction had 3 bases not matched to a gene; V was cut back by 4 bases and J by 0 bases.

V gene TRBV2 combines with J gene TRBJ2-1, with 12 bases matching TRBD2. Germline loops: CDR1 SNHLY, CDR2 FYNNEI. The CDR3 runs 14 residues. The V gene end was trimmed by 7 bases and the J gene end by 8 bases; junction bases not matched to a gene: 6. The CDR3 is CASKTSGSVYEQFF. The CDR3 DNA follows: TGTGCCAGCAAGACTAGCGGGAGTGTCTATGAGCAGTTCTTC.

The CDR3 reads CASSREGGPYEQYF. The CDR3 DNA sequence: TGTGCCAGCAGTCGGGAGGGGGGACCCTACGAGCAGTACTTC. The J gene is TRBJ2-7, the V gene TRBV7-3; 8 nucleotides agree with TRBD2. Germline CDR1 is SGHTA and CDR2 is FQGTGA. The CDR3 runs 14 residues. J lost 2 bases, V lost 6 bases, and 6 bases had no gene match.

This sequence joins TRBV10-3 and TRBJ2-2, with 8 bases lining up with TRBD1. The CDR3 consists of 14 residues. The germline V gene has CDR1 ENHRY and CDR2 SYGVKD. The ends lost 6 bases at V and 4 bases at J; junction bases unmatched: 4. The CDR3 bases are TGTGCCATCAGGGGGACAGGAATCACCGGGGAGCTGTTTTTT. Its translation: CAIRGTGITGELFF.

The V gene is TRBV19, the J gene TRBJ2-2; D is unclear. V was trimmed by 5 bases and J by 5 bases, leaving 3 bases between them. This CDR3 is built from 11 residues. Germline-derived CDR1 and CDR2 are LNHDA and SQIVND (reference sequence). The CDR3: CASSHTGELFF. CDR3 sequence (DNA): TGTGCCAGTAGTCATACCGGGGAGCTGTTTTTT.

The chain recombines TRBV10-1 with TRBJ2-5, with no clear D. Trimming stripped 0 bases from V and 5 bases from J, with 13 bases between. Germline CDR1 and CDR2: WNHNN and SYGVQD (reference sequence). The CDR3 is made up of 15 amino acids. The CDR3 sequence is CASSESIGFGETQYF. The CDR3 nucleotides read TGCGCCAGCAGTGAGTCGATAGGGTTCGGGGAGACCCAGTACTTC.

The chain carries TRBV5-4 and TRBJ2-7, with D hard to call. Trimming cost V 1 base and J 5 bases, with 16 bases left between them. The CDR3 has 15 amino acids. The V gene's germline CDR1 is SGHNT and CDR2 YYREEE (reference sequence). CDR3 sequence: CASSLRPKERNEQYF. Here the CDR3 DNA reads TGTGCCAGCAGCTTGAGGCCGAAGGAAAGAAACGAGCAGTACTTC.

The chain carries TRBV12-5 and TRBJ2-7, with 8 bases fitting TRBD1. Germline V gene sequence: CDR1 LGHNT, CDR2 FRNRAP. This CDR3 has 17 residues. V shed 1 base, J shed 3 bases, and the junction held 11 bases outside the gene matches. The CDR3 nucleotides are TGTGCTAGTGGTTTGGCTCCAGGGGGCATTGAAGTCTACGAGCAGTACTTC. It translates to CASGLAPGGIEVYEQYF.